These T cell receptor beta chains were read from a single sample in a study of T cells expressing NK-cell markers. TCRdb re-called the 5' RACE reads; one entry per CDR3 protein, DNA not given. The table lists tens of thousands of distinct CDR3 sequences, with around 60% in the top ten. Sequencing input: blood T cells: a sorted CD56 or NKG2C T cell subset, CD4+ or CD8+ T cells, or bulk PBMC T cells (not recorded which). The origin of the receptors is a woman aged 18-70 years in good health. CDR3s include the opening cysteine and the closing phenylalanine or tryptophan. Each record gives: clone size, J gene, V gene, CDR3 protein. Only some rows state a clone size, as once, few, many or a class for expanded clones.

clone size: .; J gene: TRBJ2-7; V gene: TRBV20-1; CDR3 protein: CSSHGDSSYEQYF
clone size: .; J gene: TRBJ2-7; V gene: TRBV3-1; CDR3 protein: CASSQDLSIGSEQYF
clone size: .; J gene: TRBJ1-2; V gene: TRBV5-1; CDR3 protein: CASSLSRRQAHLTNYGYTF
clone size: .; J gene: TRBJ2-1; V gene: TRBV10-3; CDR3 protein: CAITHTGNYNEQFF
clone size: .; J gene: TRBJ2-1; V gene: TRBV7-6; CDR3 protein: CASSLPPRGGQFF
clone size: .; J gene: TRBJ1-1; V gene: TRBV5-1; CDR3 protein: CASSFRTGGGRTEAFF
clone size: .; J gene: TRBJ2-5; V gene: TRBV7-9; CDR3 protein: CASSLPPEGTQYF
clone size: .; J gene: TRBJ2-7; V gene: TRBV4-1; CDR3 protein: CASSQILAPVIYEQYF
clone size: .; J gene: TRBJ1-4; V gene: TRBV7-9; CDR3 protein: CASSLAWGSNEKLFF
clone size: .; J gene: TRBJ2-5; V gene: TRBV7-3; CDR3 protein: CASRRRPTSGSETQYF
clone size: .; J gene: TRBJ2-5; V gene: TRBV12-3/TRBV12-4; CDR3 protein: CASSLTSGGAQTQYF
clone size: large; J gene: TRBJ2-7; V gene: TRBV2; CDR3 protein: CASSELSGPKGVYEQYF
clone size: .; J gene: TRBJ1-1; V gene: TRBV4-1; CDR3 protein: CASSQDRGAGGTEAFF
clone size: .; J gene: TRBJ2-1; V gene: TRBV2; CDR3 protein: CASRLVYNEQFF
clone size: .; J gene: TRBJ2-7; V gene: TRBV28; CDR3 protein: CASSLSGRIYEQYF
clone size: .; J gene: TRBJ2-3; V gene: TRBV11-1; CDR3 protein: CASSAPGLAGASTDTQYF
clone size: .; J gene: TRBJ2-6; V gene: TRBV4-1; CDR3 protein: CASGGAGANVLTF
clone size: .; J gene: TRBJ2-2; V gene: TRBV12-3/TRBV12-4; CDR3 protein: CASSVLTSGGTGELFF
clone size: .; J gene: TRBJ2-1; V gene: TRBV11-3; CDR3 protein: CASSPTGVPYNEQFF
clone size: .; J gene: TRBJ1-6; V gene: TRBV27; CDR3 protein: CATSLGQGTSPLHF
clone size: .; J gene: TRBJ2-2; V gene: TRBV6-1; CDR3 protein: CASSPSGTSGGDVGELFF
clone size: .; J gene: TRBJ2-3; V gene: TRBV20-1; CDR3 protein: CSDGRKTDTQYF
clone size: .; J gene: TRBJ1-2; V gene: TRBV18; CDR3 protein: CASSPSDEGYGYTF
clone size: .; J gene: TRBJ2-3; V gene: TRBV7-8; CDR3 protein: CASSLGVAGGGTDTQYF
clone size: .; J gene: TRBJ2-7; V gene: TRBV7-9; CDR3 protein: CASSPVGGGHEQYF
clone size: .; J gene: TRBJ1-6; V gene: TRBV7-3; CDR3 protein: CASSSQGVHSSYNSPLHF
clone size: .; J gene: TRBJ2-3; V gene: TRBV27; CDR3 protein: CASSLIFSGSTDTQYF
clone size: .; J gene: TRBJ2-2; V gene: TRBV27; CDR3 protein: CASTGTGSGELFF
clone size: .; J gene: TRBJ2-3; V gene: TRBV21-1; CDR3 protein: CASSKGSGFTDTQYF
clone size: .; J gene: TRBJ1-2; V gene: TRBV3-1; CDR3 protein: CASSQSGDNGYTF
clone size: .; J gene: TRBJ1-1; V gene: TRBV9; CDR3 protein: CASSGNRGQNTEAFF
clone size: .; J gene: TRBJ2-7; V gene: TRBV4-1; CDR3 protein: CASSYGTGDEQYF
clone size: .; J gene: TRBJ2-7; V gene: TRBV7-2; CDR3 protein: CASSSGLISYEQYF
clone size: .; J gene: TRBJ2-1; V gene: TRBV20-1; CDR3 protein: CSARGISGRALYNEQFF
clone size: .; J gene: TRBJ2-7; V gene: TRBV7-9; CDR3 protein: CASSPVYEQYF
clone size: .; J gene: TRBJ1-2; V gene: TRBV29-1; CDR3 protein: CSVDIQKKDGYTF
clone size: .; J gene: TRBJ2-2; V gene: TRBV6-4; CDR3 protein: CASSEAEAGELFF
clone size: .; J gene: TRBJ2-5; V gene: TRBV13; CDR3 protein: CASSPELTEQETQYF
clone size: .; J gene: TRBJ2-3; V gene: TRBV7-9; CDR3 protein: CASSPGRPTDTQYF